A single sample is the source of the 28 T cell receptor beta chains below, sequenced in a study of somatic mutations in cytotoxic T cells in rheumatoid arthritis (dated by TCRdb to 2016 to 2017). The library was produced with the immunoSEQ multiplex PCR assay. Not all clones reach the TCRdb copy of this immuneACCESS table, which keeps in-frame sequences only. Checked studies attribute under half of the gap to unresolved V genes and leave the rest unexplained. The sample includes roughly 13,000 clones, with around 70% observed a single time. The ten most abundant clones make up around 28% of the sample. The specimen sequenced was CD8+ T cells sorted from blood. The receptors originated from an adult with rheumatoid arthritis.

This clone was observed a handful of times. This chain uses TRBV6-1 with TRBJ2-7; D is undetermined. Germline loops: CDR1 MNHNS, CDR2 SASEGT. The ends were cut back, 5 bases at V and 2 bases at J, with 10 bases in the middle. CDR3 size: 13 residues. The CDR3 DNA reads as TGTGCCAGCAGTCCCGCCCCAACCTACGAGCAGTACTTC. Encoded protein: CASSPAPTYEQYF.

This clone was counted a few times. The J gene is TRBJ2-2, the V gene TRBV4-1, with 8 nucleotides matching TRBD1. Germline trimming cut 0 bases from V and 5 bases from J; bases unmatched to any gene: 8. Germline V gene sequence: CDR1 MGHRA, CDR2 YSYEKL. The CDR3 is 17 residues long. The CDR3 DNA reads as TGCGCCAGCAGCCAAGAGGGCCAGGGGGCAGGTACCGGGGAGCTGTTTTTT. Translation gives CASSQEGQGAGTGELFF.

This clone was seen a handful of times. The sample has other DNA sequences that encode this CDR3 too. The chain couples TRBV28 to TRBJ2-7; perhaps D is TRBD1 or TRBD2 (6 bases each). Trimming removed 5 bases from V and 0 bases from J, with 11 bases in between. The length of the CDR3 is 14 residues. Germline V gives CDR1 MDHEN, CDR2 SYDVKM. The CDR3 protein is CASSPRDNSYEQYF. The CDR3 region has the DNA TGTGCCAGCAGTCCGCGGGACAACTCCTACGAGCAGTACTTC. Variable domain in full (rest from reference TRBV28 and TRBJ2-7): DVKVTQSSRYLVKRTGEKVFLECVQDMDHENMFWYRQDPGLGLRLIYFSYDVKMKEKGDIPEGYSVSREKKERFSLILESASTNQTSMYLCASSPRDNSYEQYFGPGTRLTVT.

The genes are TRBV5-6 and TRBJ2-2; 12 bases fit TRBD2. V gave up 2 bases and J gave up 6 bases; unmatched junction bases: 5. The germline V gene has CDR1 SGHDT and CDR2 YYEEEE. This CDR3 has 16 amino acids. DNA of the CDR3: TGTGCCAGCAGCTTTGCTACTAGCGGGGGGCCCGGGGAGCTGTTTTTT. Protein sequence: CASSFATSGGPGELFF.

The J gene is TRBJ2-1, the V gene TRBV6-1; D might be TRBD1 (5 bases). V was clipped by 10 bases and J by 0 bases, with 16 bases between them. CDR3 length: 15 residues. CDR1 MNHNS and CDR2 SASEGT come from the germline V gene. The CDR3 spells CATQGGLSSYNEQFF. For the CDR3, the DNA is TGTGCCACCCAGGGTGGCCTGAGCTCCTACAATGAGCAGTTCTTC.

The chain has TRBV10-3 and TRBJ2-2; no firm D call. CDR3 length equals 14 residues. V was trimmed by 3 bases and J by 4 bases, leaving 9 bases between them. Germline V CDR1 and CDR2: ENHRY, SYGVKD. The CDR3 is CAISEPYTTGELFF. CDR3 coding DNA: TGTGCCATCAGTGAACCGTATACCACCGGGGAGCTGTTTTTT.

With respect to this clone: Other nucleotide sequences in the sample specify the same CDR3. The V gene is TRBV2, the J gene TRBJ1-5; tentative D call: TRBD1 (5 bases). The V end was cut by 6 bases, the J end by 3 bases, with 12 bases between. Germline loops: CDR1 SNHLY, CDR2 FYNNEI. This CDR3 comprises 14 residues. DNA of the CDR3: TGTGCCAGCAGGTCAAGACAGCTCAATCAGCCCCAGCATTTT. It codes for CASRSRQLNQPQHF.

This chain links TRBV15 with TRBJ1-2; maybe TRBD1 (5 bases). Trimming removed 5 bases at V and 4 bases at J, with 26 bases between. This CDR3 is 18 amino acids long. Germline V gene data show CDR1 as LNHNV and CDR2 as YYDKDF (reference sequence). The CDR3: CATSREKGNPGAAYGYTF. The CDR3 nucleotides are TGTGCCACCAGCCGGGAGAAAGGAAACCCCGGGGCTGCCTATGGCTACACCTTC.

The J gene is TRBJ2-7, the V gene TRBV9; 10 bases match TRBD1. Per the germline V gene, CDR1 is SGDLS and CDR2 is YYNGEE. CDR3 length: 17 residues. The J segment lost 7 bases and the V segment lost 2 bases, leaving 15 bases of the junction unmatched. CDR3 residues: CASSVKPSGQGGREQYF. The CDR3 DNA follows: TGTGCCAGCAGCGTCAAACCGTCAGGACAGGGGGGTCGTGAGCAGTACTTC.

The chain is built from TRBV19 and TRBJ1-2; D not resolved. Between the trimmed V and J ends, which lost 7 bases and 4 bases, there was a span of 16 bases. From germline, CDR1 is LNHDA and CDR2 SQIVND (reference sequence). This CDR3 region has 14 residues. CDR3 DNA sequence: TGTGCCAGTAACGCCCCGGAACAGTCCTATGGCTACACCTTC. It codes for CASNAPEQSYGYTF.

V is TRBV6-1 and J is TRBJ2-3; 10 nucleotides agree with TRBD2. There are 14 residues in the CDR3. Germline CDR1 reads MNHNS; CDR2 reads SASEGT. V lost 2 bases to trimming and J lost 4 bases; unmatched junction nucleotides: 0. The CDR3 sequence is CASSELAGADTQYF. In nucleotides, the CDR3 is TGTGCCAGCAGTGAACTAGCGGGGGCAGATACGCAGTATTTT.

There are a few counts of this clone. The CDR3 sequence is CASSQAGSGNNSPLHF. The CDR3 DNA is TGCGCCAGCAGCCAAGCAGGTTCGGGGAACAATTCACCCCTCCACTTT. The chain combines TRBV4-1 with TRBJ1-6; D gene ambiguous. The V and J ends lost 1 base and 7 bases respectively, with 14 bases between them. This CDR3 comprises 16 residues. CDR1 and CDR2 (germline): MGHRA, YSYEKL.

A word on this clone: Other DNA sequences of this sample code for an identical CDR3. The chain couples TRBV25-1 to TRBJ1-2, with 9 nucleotides matching TRBD1. CDR1 and CDR2 (germline): MGHDK, SYGVNS. The CDR3 consists of 15 residues. V dropped 3 bases and J dropped 6; count of bases not matched to a gene: 8. The CDR3 DNA is TGTGCCAGCAGTGATGGACAGGGGAGGATGGATGGCTACACCTTC. It codes for CASSDGQGRMDGYTF.

The chain uses TRBV5-3 and TRBJ1-5, with D maybe TRBD1 (6 bases). TRBV5-3 is identified as an open reading frame with a role that is uncertain. V was pared by 5 bases and J by 7 bases, with 22 bases between. The CDR3 contains 16 residues. The DNA for the CDR3 is TGTGCCAGAAGTACGGTTGGGGGGGCCGTTCGCCAGCCCCAGCATTTT. Amino acids: CARSTVGGAVRQPQHF.

The chain links TRBV7-6 to TRBJ2-1, with 8 bases lining up with TRBD1. The CDR3 covers 13 residues. V trimming: 3 bases; J trimming: 9 bases; junction bases outside the gene matches: 4. Looked up from germline, CDR1 is SGHVS and CDR2 is FNYEAQ. The CDR3, as DNA: TGTGCCAGCAGCTTGCAGGGGGCGGGTGAGCAGTTCTTC. Translating gives CASSLQGAGEQFF.

In its sample, this clone was seen a few times. The gene calls are TRBV30 and TRBJ1-1; D is undetermined. Germline CDR1 GTSNPN, CDR2 SVGIG (reference sequence). V dropped 5 bases and J dropped 5 bases, with 12 bases sitting between them. The CDR3 spans 12 residues. The CDR3 region is CAWCAGLTEAFF. The CDR3 DNA follows: TGTGCCTGGTGCGCCGGTTTGACTGAAGCTTTCTTT.

This clone occurred once. The chain couples TRBV7-6 to TRBJ2-3, with 7 bases matching TRBD2. The CDR3 totals 14 residues. V shed 2 bases and J 6 bases; nucleotides not matched to a gene: 5. The germline CDR1 and CDR2 sequences are SGHVS and FNYEAQ. CDR3 in amino acids: CASSLTGGRDTQYF. The CDR3 DNA follows: TGTGCCAGCAGCTTAACCGGGGGGAGGGATACGCAGTATTTT.

The rearrangement links TRBV5-6 to TRBJ1-1; D gene unclear. CDR1 is SGHDT and CDR2 is YYEEEE in the germline V gene. Trimming shortened V by 3 bases and J by 4 bases, and 16 bases separated the two germline ends. The CDR3 sequence is 15 residues long. CDR3 in DNA: TGTGCCAGCAGCTCCGGGTATGGCTTGGGCACTGAAGCTTTCTTT. It encodes CASSSGYGLGTEAFF.

The chain links TRBV7-2 to TRBJ2-1, with 7 bases that match TRBD1. Germline values: CDR1 SGHTA, CDR2 FQGNSA. The CDR3 contains 17 residues. The V segment lost 5 bases and the J segment 6 bases; nucleotides outside the gene matches: 16. For the CDR3, the DNA is TGTGCCAGCAGCCCTCCCCCCGGGACAGTCCCCGGCAATGAGCAGTTCTTC. Amino acid sequence: CASSPPPGTVPGNEQFF.

This clone was found once. The rearrangement joins TRBV28 to TRBJ2-7; maybe TRBD2 (6 bases). The V gene lost 3 bases and the J gene lost 0 bases, with 12 bases spanning the gap. The germline gives CDR1 MDHEN, CDR2 SYDVKM. The CDR3 consists of 15 residues. The DNA for the CDR3 is TGTGCCAGCAGTTTTTGGCGGGGAAGCTCCTACGAGCAGTACTTC. It yields the protein CASSFWRGSSYEQYF.

The V call is TRBV25-1, the J call TRBJ1-2, with TRBD1 identical over 8 bases. The germline CDR1 and CDR2 sequences are MGHDK and SYGVNS. Trimming cost V 8 bases and J 3 bases; bases outside gene matches: 5. This CDR3 comprises 13 residues. The CDR3 reads CASGQGSDYGYTF. CDR3 coding DNA: TGTGCCAGCGGACAGGGTTCTGACTATGGCTACACCTTC.

This clone is a singleton in its sample. The chain has TRBV9 and TRBJ1-2; 7 nucleotides match TRBD1. This CDR3 spans 13 amino acids. Germline lookup yields CDR1 SGDLS and CDR2 YYNGEE. Losses at the gene ends were 3 bases for V and 1 base for J; bases not matched to a gene: 0. Written as DNA, the CDR3 is TGTGCCAGCAGCGGACAGGGTAACTATGGCTACACCTTC. It encodes CASSGQGNYGYTF.

This clone is labeled as medium-sized. V and J are TRBV5-8 and TRBJ2-7; TRBD1 matches 7 bases. The V gene's germline CDR1 is SGHTS and CDR2 YDEGEE. The CDR3 totals 15 residues. The V segment lost 2 bases and the J segment 5 bases; nucleotides outside the gene matches: 10. CDR3: CASSFRGQSKDEQYF. The DNA of the CDR3 is TGTGCCAGCAGCTTTAGGGGACAGAGCAAGGACGAGCAGTACTTC.

V and J are TRBV7-6 and TRBJ2-7; 8 nucleotides line up with TRBD1. CDR1 is SGHVS, CDR2 FNYEAQ, per germline. V was clipped by 0 bases and J by 6 bases; unmatched bases: 4. This CDR3 is built from 14 residues. CDR3 sequence: CASSLAVDRAEQYF. The CDR3 DNA is TGTGCCAGCAGCTTAGCTGTGGACAGGGCCGAGCAGTACTTC.

The rearrangement links TRBV6-1 to TRBJ2-5; 10 nucleotides agree with TRBD2. V trimming: 5 bases; J trimming: 0 bases; junction bases outside the gene matches: 3. Germline V CDR1 and CDR2: MNHNS, SASEGT. The CDR3 contains 15 residues. The CDR3 DNA reads as TGTGCCAGCAGTCTTAGCGGGGGGAACCAAGAGACCCAGTACTTC. Its protein product is CASSLSGGNQETQYF.

The V call is TRBV29-1, the J call TRBJ2-7, with D possibly TRBD2 on 6 matching bases. The germline CDR1 and CDR2 sequences are SQVTM and ANQGSEA. The CDR3 runs 13 residues. The V end was cut by 0 bases, the J end by 3 bases, with 9 bases between. In DNA form, the CDR3 reads TGCAGCGTTGAAGATCCGGAGGGCTACGAGCAGTACTTC. This gives the protein CSVEDPEGYEQYF.

This chain uses TRBV28 with TRBJ1-5; D possibly corresponds to TRBD1 (5 bases). The germline V gene encodes CDR1 MDHEN and CDR2 SYDVKM. The CDR3 is made up of 15 amino acids. The ends were cut back, 4 bases at V and 1 base at J, with 11 bases in the middle. CDR3 residues: CASSSQGRSNQPQHF. CDR3 sequence (DNA): TGTGCCAGCAGTTCCCAGGGACGGAGCAATCAGCCCCAGCATTTT.

CDR3: CASSLGSGQGLNYGYTF. CDR3 coding DNA: TGTGCCAGCAGCTTAGGCTCCGGTCAGGGCCTAAACTATGGCTACACCTTC. The genes are TRBV13 and TRBJ1-2, with D perhaps matching TRBD1 (5 bases). Trimming removed 0 bases at V and 2 bases at J, with 16 bases between. The CDR3 has 17 amino acids. Germline V CDR1 and CDR2: PRHDT, FYEKMQ (reference sequence).